The 4 T cell receptor beta chains listed next were all sequenced from one sample in a study of T cell repertoires in cytomegalovirus infection. One entry per CDR3 protein results from TCRdb running MiXCR on the reads. Among roughly 200,000 distinct CDR3 sequences listed, less than 50% were seen once. The antigens these receptors bind are not known. The sequences come from CD8+ T cells from cultured PBMCs, collected from culture after CMV antigen stimulation. These receptors were obtained from a human donor in good health (CMV status not recorded). Some clones in this sample may be carry-over from other donors' samples.

This clonotype was recorded a few times. The CDR3 DNA reads TGTGCCAGCAGCCATAATGCCTACGAGCAGTACTTC. Translating gives CASSHNAYEQYF. The rearrangement joins TRBV27 to TRBJ2-7; D is unclear. CDR3 length: 12 residues. V shed 6 bases and J shed 2 bases, with 8 bases lying between them. Germline V gene data show CDR1 as MNHEY and CDR2 as SMNVEV (reference sequence).

The chain couples TRBV7-9 to TRBJ2-7; TRBD1 matches 7 bases. Losses at the gene ends were 5 bases for V and 0 bases for J; bases not matched to a gene: 7. Germline-derived CDR1 and CDR2 are SEHNR and FQNEAQ (reference sequence). The CDR3 extends over 15 amino acids. CDR3 coding DNA: TGTGCCAGCAGCCGGGACAGAAGATCCTCCTACGAGCAGTACTTC. Its translation is CASSRDRRSSYEQYF.

The sample holds a few counts of this clonotype. The chain has TRBV7-9 and TRBJ2-1, with a tentative D call TRBD2 (5 bases). Germline CDR1 SEHNR, CDR2 FQNEAQ (reference sequence). There are 18 residues in the CDR3. With 4 bases removed from V and 8 bases from J, the gap between germline ends came to 27 bases. The CDR3 DNA reads as TGTGCCAGCAGCTCCCGGACCCGAGGGCAGGAGATAAGGGATGAGCAGTTCTTC. Protein: CASSSRTRGQEIRDEQFF.

V is TRBV27 and J is TRBJ1-2; 7 nucleotides agree with TRBD1. Germline trimming cut 0 bases from V and 2 bases from J; bases unmatched to any gene: 6. The CDR3 has 16 residues. CDR1 and CDR2 (germline): MNHEY, SMNVEV (reference sequence). The CDR3 loop reads CASSLSQGEVNYGYTF. For the CDR3, the DNA is TGTGCCAGCAGTTTATCGCAGGGGGAGGTAAACTATGGCTACACCTTC.